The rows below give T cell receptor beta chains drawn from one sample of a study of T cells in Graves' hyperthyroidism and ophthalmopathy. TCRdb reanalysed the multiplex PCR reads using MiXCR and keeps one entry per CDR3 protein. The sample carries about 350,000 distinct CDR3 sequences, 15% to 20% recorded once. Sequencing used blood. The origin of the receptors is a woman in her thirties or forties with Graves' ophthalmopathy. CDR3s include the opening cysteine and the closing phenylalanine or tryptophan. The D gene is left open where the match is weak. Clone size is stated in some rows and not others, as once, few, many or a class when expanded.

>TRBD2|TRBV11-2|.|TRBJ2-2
CATPRTSVNTGELFF
TGTGCCACCCCGCGGACTAGCGTGAACACCGGGGAGCTGTTTTTT
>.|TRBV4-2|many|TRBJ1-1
CASSRAALDTEAFF
TGTGCCAGCTCCCGGGCGGCCCTCGACACTGAAGCTTTCTTT
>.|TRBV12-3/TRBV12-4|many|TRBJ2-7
CASRPWELGGLYF
TGTGCCAGCAGACCTTGGGAACTAGGAGGGCTTTACTTC
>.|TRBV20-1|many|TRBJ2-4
CSALRSGQNIQYF
TGCAGTGCTCTTAGAAGCGGGCAAAACATTCAGTACTTC
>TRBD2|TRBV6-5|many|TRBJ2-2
CASSWTGAGAGELFF
TGTGCCAGCAGTTGGACGGGAGCGGGGGCCGGGGAGCTGTTTTTT
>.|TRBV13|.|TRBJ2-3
CASSPLLAARTLTDTQYF
TGTGCCAGCAGTCCTCTGTTGGCGGCAAGGACTCTTACAGATACGCAGTATTTT
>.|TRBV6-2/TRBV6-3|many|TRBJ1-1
CASSYPSPESTEAFF
TGTGCCAGCAGTTACCCTTCCCCCGAAAGTACTGAAGCTTTCTTT
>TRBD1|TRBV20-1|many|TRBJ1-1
CSALSTGGEAFF
TGCAGTGCACTCTCAACAGGGGGTGAAGCTTTCTTT
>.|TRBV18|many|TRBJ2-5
CASSPGISGETQYF
TGTGCCAGCTCACCAGGCATCAGCGGAGAGACCCAGTACTTC
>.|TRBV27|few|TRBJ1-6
CASSPTLYSPLHF
TGTGCCAGCAGTCCCACCCTCTATTCACCCCTCCACTTT
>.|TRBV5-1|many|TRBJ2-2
CASRTGDDTGELFF
TGCGCCAGCAGGACCGGGGACGACACCGGGGAGCTGTTTTTT
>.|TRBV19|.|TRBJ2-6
CASRGFGANVLTF
TGTGCCAGTAGAGGCTTTGGGGCCAACGTCCTGACTTTC
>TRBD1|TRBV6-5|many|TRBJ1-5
CASSSGTGRPQHF
TGTGCCAGCAGTTCCGGGACAGGGAGGCCCCAGCATTTT
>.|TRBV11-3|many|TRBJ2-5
CASSPGQPKGETQYF
TGTGCCAGCAGCCCCGGGCAACCTAAGGGGGAGACCCAGTACTTC
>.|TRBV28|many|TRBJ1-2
CASSRDGGLHGYTF
TGTGCCAGCAGTCGGGACGGGGGACTGCATGGCTACACCTTC
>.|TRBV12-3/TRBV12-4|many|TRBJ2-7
CASSTWGGQQYF
TGTGCCAGCTCCACATGGGGGGGCCAGCAGTACTTC
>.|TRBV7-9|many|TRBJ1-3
CASSLGNTIYF
TGTGCCAGCAGCTTAGGTAACACCATATATTTT
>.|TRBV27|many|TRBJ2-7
CASSLAGGTPYEQYF
TGTGCCAGCAGTTTAGCGGGCGGCACCCCCTACGAGCAGTACTTC
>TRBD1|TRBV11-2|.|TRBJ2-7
CASRKGGQGAASYEQYF
TGTGCCAGCAGGAAAGGGGGACAGGGGGCCGCCTCCTACGAGCAGTACTTC
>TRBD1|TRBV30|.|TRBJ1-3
CAWSVPQPQGGSENTIYF
TGTGCCTGGAGTGTACCCCAACCTCAGGGGGGATCAGAAAACACCATATATTTT
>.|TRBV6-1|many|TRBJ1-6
CASSDAGTYNSPLHF
TGTGCCAGCAGCGACGCGGGGACCTATAATTCACCCCTCCACTTT
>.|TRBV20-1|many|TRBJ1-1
CSARDKVNTEAFF
TGCAGTGCTAGGGACAAGGTGAACACTGAAGCTTTCTTT
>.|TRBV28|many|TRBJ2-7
CASSPPDHYEQYF
TGTGCCAGCAGTCCTCCAGACCACTACGAGCAGTACTTC
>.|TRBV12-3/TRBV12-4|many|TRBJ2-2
CASSFPLERFHTGELFF
TGTGCCAGCAGTTTCCCGCTTGAGCGTTTCCACACCGGGGAGCTGTTTTTT
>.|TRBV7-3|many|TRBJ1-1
CASSLRGTEGGTEAFF
TGTGCCAGCAGCTTAAGAGGCACGGAGGGGGGCACTGAAGCTTTCTTT
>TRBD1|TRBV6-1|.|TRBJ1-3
CASSEALGQGHTIYF
TGTGCCAGCAGTGAAGCGCTAGGACAGGGTCACACCATATATTTT
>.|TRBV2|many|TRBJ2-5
CASSEWGSETQYF
TGTGCCAGCAGTGAATGGGGCAGCGAGACCCAGTACTTC
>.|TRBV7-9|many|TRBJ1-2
CASSLKGGSYGYTF
TGTGCCAGCAGCTTAAAAGGTGGCAGCTATGGCTACACCTTC
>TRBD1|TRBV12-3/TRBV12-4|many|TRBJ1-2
CASALDRGGGYTF
TGTGCCAGCGCACTCGACAGGGGAGGAGGCTACACCTTC
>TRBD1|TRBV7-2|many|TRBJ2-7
CASSLGQFLAYEQYF
TGTGCCAGCAGCTTGGGACAGTTTTTGGCCTACGAGCAGTACTTC
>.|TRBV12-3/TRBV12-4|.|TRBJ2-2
CASSPAGLATGELFF
TGTGCCAGCAGTCCGGCTGGGCTTGCCACCGGGGAGCTGTTTTTT
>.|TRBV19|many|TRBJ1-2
CASTYGLIYGYTF
TGTGCCAGTACCTACGGACTTATCTATGGCTACACCTTC
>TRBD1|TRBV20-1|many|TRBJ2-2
CSAPGQGWYAGELFF
TGCAGTGCCCCCGGACAGGGGTGGTACGCCGGGGAGCTGTTTTTT
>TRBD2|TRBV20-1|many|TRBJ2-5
CSFRTSQETQYF
TGCAGTTTTAGGACTAGTCAGGAGACCCAGTACTTC
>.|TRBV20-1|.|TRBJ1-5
CSALGGSLFFGNQPQHF
TGCAGTGCCCTGGGCGGGAGCCTCTTTTTTGGCAATCAGCCCCAGCATTTT
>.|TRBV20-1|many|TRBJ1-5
CSVRTRDMQPQHF
TGCAGTGTACGTACCAGGGATATGCAGCCCCAGCATTTT
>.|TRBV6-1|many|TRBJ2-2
CASRPWVAGELFF
TGTGCCAGCAGACCCTGGGTTGCCGGGGAGCTGTTTTTT
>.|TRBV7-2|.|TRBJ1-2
CASSLTVSGGGYTF
TGTGCCAGCAGCTTAACAGTCTCCGGAGGTGGCTACACCTTC
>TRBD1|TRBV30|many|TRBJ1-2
CAWSRWSETGGRGYTF
TGTGCCTGGAGTAGGTGGTCCGAGACAGGGGGTCGTGGCTACACCTTC
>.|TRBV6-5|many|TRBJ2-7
CASSSAGPLGPYEQYF
TGTGCCAGCAGTTCGGCGGGACCACTAGGCCCCTACGAGCAGTACTTC
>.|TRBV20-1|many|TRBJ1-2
CSVRDRYYGYTF
TGCAGTGTCAGGGACCGCTACTATGGCTACACCTTC
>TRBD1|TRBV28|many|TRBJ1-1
CASTFRRKQGANEAFF
TGTGCCAGCACCTTCAGGCGGAAACAGGGGGCGAATGAAGCTTTCTTT
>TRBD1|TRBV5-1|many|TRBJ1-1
CASSVGQGYEAFF
TGCGCCAGCAGCGTGGGACAGGGGTATGAAGCTTTCTTT
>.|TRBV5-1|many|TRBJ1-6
CASSLVGDNSPLHF
TGCGCCAGCAGCTTGGTTGGGGATAATTCACCCCTCCACTTT
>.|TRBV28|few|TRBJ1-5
CATTGNGNQPQHF
TGTGCCACCACTGGTAATGGCAATCAGCCCCAGCATTTT
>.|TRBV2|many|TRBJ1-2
CASSDVGGRDYGYTF
TGTGCCAGCAGTGATGTGGGGGGGCGCGACTATGGCTACACCTTC
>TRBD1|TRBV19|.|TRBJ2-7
CASGLTGESYEQYF
TGTGCCAGTGGCCTGACAGGGGAGTCCTACGAGCAGTACTTC
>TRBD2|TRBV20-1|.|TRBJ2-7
CSARGGGVYEQYF
TGCAGTGCTAGGGGGGGAGGGGTCTACGAGCAGTACTTC
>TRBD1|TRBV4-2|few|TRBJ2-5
CASSQTGQAQETQYF
TGTGCCAGCAGTCAAACGGGACAGGCCCAAGAGACCCAGTACTTC
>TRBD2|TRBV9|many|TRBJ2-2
CASSFGTSGSFAGELFF
TGTGCCAGCAGCTTCGGGACTAGCGGGAGTTTCGCCGGGGAGCTGTTTTTT
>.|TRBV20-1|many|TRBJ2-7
CSARPLSEDYEQYF
TGCAGTGCTAGACCTCTTAGTGAGGACTACGAGCAGTACTTC
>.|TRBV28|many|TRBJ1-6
CASLGREDSPLHF
TGTGCCAGCCTCGGAAGGGAAGATTCACCCCTCCACTTT
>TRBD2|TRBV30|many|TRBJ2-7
CAWSRTSGGEQYF
TGTGCCTGGAGTAGGACTAGCGGGGGCGAGCAGTACTTC
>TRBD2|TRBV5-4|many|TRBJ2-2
CASSWSGRVTGELFF
TGTGCCAGCAGCTGGAGCGGGAGGGTCACCGGGGAGCTGTTTTTT
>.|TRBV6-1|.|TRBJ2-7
CASSDEGPSYEQYF
TGTGCCAGCAGTGACGAGGGGCCCTCCTACGAGCAGTACTTC
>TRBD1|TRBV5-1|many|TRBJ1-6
CASSIGQGVSPLHF
TGCGCCAGCAGCATCGGACAGGGAGTATCACCCCTCCACTTT
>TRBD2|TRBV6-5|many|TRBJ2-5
CASSYRVTSGQQETQYF
TGTGCCAGCAGTTACAGAGTGACTAGCGGGCAACAAGAGACCCAGTACTTC
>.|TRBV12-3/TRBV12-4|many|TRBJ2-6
CASSKANVLTF
TGTGCCAGCAGTAAGGCCAACGTCCTGACTTTC
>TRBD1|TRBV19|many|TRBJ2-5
CASSNHRTGHQETQYF
TGTGCCAGTAGTAACCACCGGACAGGCCACCAGGAGACCCAGTACTTC